A single sample gave rise to the 21 T cell receptor beta chains below, sequenced in a study of tumor and adjacent non-tumor tissue in lung cancer. Three rounds of nested PCR, following a modified ARM-PCR protocol, produced the TCRbeta library. TCRdb re-analysed the multiplex PCR reads in MiXCR, keeping a single row per CDR3 protein. The table includes about 68,000 distinct CDR3 sequences, around 60% detected once. No cell sorting was done before RNA was extracted from the tissue. The sequenced sample was lung tumor tissue. The receptors shown here come from a man between 45 and 60 years old with non-small cell lung cancer.

As concerns this clonotype: A read error may account for a junction end that differs from germline. The DNA for the CDR3 is TGTGCTAGCAGCGTCCAGGTGGGAGATACGCAGTATTTT. Translation: CASSVQVGDTQYF. The chain recombines TRBV11-3 with TRBJ2-3; no firm D call. CDR3 length equals 13 residues. Germline values: CDR1 SGHNT, CDR2 YENEEA.

This rearrangement joins TRBV7-9 to TRBJ2-6; the D is unclear. Germline CDR1 reads SEHNR; CDR2 reads FQNEAQ (reference sequence). The CDR3 has 18 amino acids. V lost 1 base and J 1 base, leaving 14 bases between the germline ends. Here the CDR3 DNA reads TGTGCCAGCAGCTTAGGGTCCCCCTCTGGGTCTGGGGCCAACGTCCTGACTTTC. It specifies CASSLGSPSGSGANVLTF.

The chain recombines TRBV11-3 with TRBJ2-1; the match to TRBD2 covers 7 bases. CDR1 and CDR2 from the germline V gene are SGHNT and YENEEA. V gave up 4 bases and J gave up 13 bases; unmatched junction bases: 19. This CDR3 has 16 residues. CDR3 bases: TGTGCCAGCAGCTACACCAGCGGGGCACAGTACAATGGACAGTTCTTC. It codes for CASSYTSGAQYNGQFF. Complete variable domain (other parts from reference TRBV11-3 and TRBJ2-1): EAGVVQSPRYKIIEKKQPVAFWCNPISGHNTLYWYLQNLGQGPELLIRYENEEAVDDSQLPKDRFSAERLKGVDSTLKIQPAELGDSAVYLCASSYTSGAQYNGQFFGPGTRLTVL.

About this clonotype itself: A read error is possible here, since a much larger clone lies one base away. The chain links TRBV6-6 to TRBJ1-1, with 10 positions matching TRBD1. The V gene end was trimmed by 7 bases and the J gene end by 7 bases; junction bases not matched to a gene: 15. CDR3 length: 16 amino acids. Germline V lookup: CDR1 MNHNY, CDR2 SVGAGI (reference sequence). CDR3 nucleotide sequence: TGTGCCAGCAATTCGCGGGACAGGGGCGCTGTGGGTGAAGCTTTCTTT. This codes for CASNSRDRGAVGEAFF.

The CDR3, as DNA: TGTGCCAGCAGCGTGGGGGACGCCTCCTACGAGCAGTACTTC. This codes for CASSVGDASYEQYF. The J gene is TRBJ2-7, the V gene TRBV9; D tentatively fits TRBD1 or TRBD2 (5 bases each). The V gene's germline CDR1 is SGDLS and CDR2 YYNGEE. V lost 2 bases and J lost 0, with 9 bases in between. The CDR3 is made up of 14 amino acids.

Regarding this clonotype: This is likely a read error, given that the CDR3 carries no conserved phenylalanine or tryptophan at its end. V is TRBV5-4 and J is TRBJ2-7, with TRBD1 matching 12 bases. Germline V CDR1 and CDR2: SGHNT, YYREEE (reference sequence). The CDR3 has 15 residues. The CDR3 region has the DNA TGTGCCAACAGCTTGGGGGGACAGGGGGCATACGAGCAGTACTCC. The encoded protein is CANSLGGQGAYEQYS.

Comment on this clonotype: A much larger clone lies a single base off, so this may be a read error. The chain has TRBV5-1 and TRBJ2-3, with D perhaps matching TRBD1 (6 bases). CDR3 length: 15 residues. Trimming took off 3 bases at V and 4 bases at J, with 15 bases between the two ends. CDR1 is SGHRS and CDR2 is YFSETQ in the germline V gene. This chain's CDR3 is CASSSLTGRADTQYF. The CDR3, as DNA: TGCGCCAGCAGCTCCCTGACAGGCCGGGCAGATACGCAGTATTTT.

A word on this clonotype: At one of its ends the junction is not consistent with the germline gene, which may arise from a read error. The CDR3 here is CASSTGTSGLADTQYF. The CDR3 bases are TGTGCCAGCAGCACAGGGACTAGCGGGTTGGCAGATACGCAGTATTTC. The V gene is TRBV11-3, the J gene TRBJ2-3, with 12 positions matching TRBD2. The CDR3 has 16 amino acids. Germline CDR1 SGHNT, CDR2 YENEEA.

As to this clonotype: A read error is possible here, since a much larger clone lies one base away. As the CDR3 is not closed by the conserved phenylalanine or tryptophan, this likely results from a read error. CDR3: CASSQGPTGTDTQYY. Written as DNA, the CDR3 is TGCGCCAGCAGCCAAGGACCTACCGGCACAGATACGCAGTATTAT. The chain links TRBV4-1 to TRBJ2-3; unclear D gene. Trimming took 1 base from V and 1 from J, leaving 9 bases between them. CDR1 is MGHRA and CDR2 is YSYEKL in the germline V gene. This CDR3 comprises 15 residues.

The J gene is TRBJ1-3, the V gene TRBV28, with D possibly being TRBD1 (6 bases). This CDR3 has 14 amino acids. Trimming took off 8 bases at V and 4 bases at J, with 15 bases between the two ends. Germline CDR1 reads MDHEN; CDR2 reads SYDVKM. This CDR3 reads CASHRSGGGNTIYF. DNA of the CDR3: TGTGCCAGCCATCGATCGGGGGGCGGAAACACCATATATTTT.

J is TRBJ2-3 and V is TRBV6-1; D is uncertain. Trimming stripped 8 bases from V and 6 bases from J, with 18 bases between. The CDR3 consists of 14 residues. Germline lookup yields CDR1 MNHNS and CDR2 SASEGT. The CDR3 coding sequence is TGTGCCAGCCGTGGAGAAGGGTCTCGGGATACGCAGTATTTT. This codes for CASRGEGSRDTQYF.

In its sample, this clonotype was seen many times. V and J are TRBV4-2 and TRBJ2-5, with TRBD2 identical over 7 bases. The germline V gene encodes CDR1 LGHNA and CDR2 YNFKEQ. CDR3 length equals 16 residues. Trimming removed 1 base from V and 3 bases from J; junction bases left unmatched: 8. This CDR3 is CASSQAGGAGEETQYF. The CDR3 DNA reads TGTGCCAGCAGCCAAGCCGGAGGGGCGGGAGAAGAGACCCAGTACTTC.

This clonotype was seen only a few times. A much larger clonotype is one base distant, so this may be a read error. The chain links TRBV20-1 to TRBJ1-1, with unresolved D. Germline loops: CDR1 DFQATT, CDR2 SNEGSKA (reference sequence). The CDR3 extends over 11 amino acids. The V and J ends lost 7 bases and 3 bases respectively, with 9 bases between them. Written as DNA, the CDR3 is TGCAGTGAAACAGAGGACACTGAAGCTTTCTTT. The encoded protein is CSETEDTEAFF.

Remarks on this clonotype: A much more abundant neighbour one base away suggests this may be a read error. The chain joins TRBV12-3 or TRBV12-4 to TRBJ1-2, with a tentative D call TRBD1 (5 bases). This CDR3 is built from 13 residues. DNA for the CDR3: TGTGCCAGCAGTTTAAGAGGGGACTATGGCCACACCTTC. Its translation is CASSLRGDYGHTF.

This clonotype was counted between two and nine times. The chain links TRBV5-5 to TRBJ2-7; TRBD1 matches at 9 bases. The CDR3 is 14 amino acids. The ends lost 3 bases at V and 2 bases at J; junction bases unmatched: 3. Germline loops: CDR1 SGHKS, CDR2 YYEKEE (reference sequence). CDR3 in amino acids: CASSSWDRAYEQYF. The CDR3 coding sequence is TGTGCCAGCAGCTCCTGGGACAGGGCCTACGAGCAGTACTTC.

To note about this clonotype: A read error is possible here, since a much larger clone lies one base away. The rearrangement uses TRBV12-3 or TRBV12-4 and TRBJ1-6; no clear D gene. The CDR3 contains 14 residues. The CDR3 region has the DNA TGTCCCAGCAGAAGTAGGTCCTATAATTCACCCCTCCACTTT. It specifies CPSRSRSYNSPLHF.

Remarks on this clonotype: Just one base apart from a much larger clone, this may be a read error. The chain is built from TRBV7-9 and TRBJ1-1; D not certain. The CDR3 has 14 residues. Germline V gene sequence: CDR1 SEHNR, CDR2 FQNEAQ (reference sequence). The germline V and J ends were trimmed by 6 bases and 4 bases, with 15 bases remaining between them. The CDR3 sequence: CASSPAGSVTEAFF. The CDR3 bases are TGTGCCAGCAGTCCTGCCGGCAGTGTCACTGAAGCTTTCTTT.

This clonotype was recorded at least ten times. The rearrangement joins TRBV5-6 to TRBJ2-3, with 7 bases that match TRBD1. V lost 4 bases and J lost 1; bases outside the gene matches: 3. CDR3 length equals 14 residues. CDR1 and CDR2 (germline): SGHDT, YYEEEE. For the CDR3, the DNA is TGTGCCAGCAGCATCGGACAGGGCACAGATACGCAGTATTTT. Protein product: CASSIGQGTDTQYF.

Note on this clonotype: The junction and the germline gene differ at one end; a read error may be behind it. This chain uses TRBV20-1 with TRBJ1-1, with a possible D match to TRBD1 (6 bases). This CDR3 is 13 amino acids long. CDR1 and CDR2 (germline): DFQATT, SNEGSKA (reference sequence). DNA for the CDR3: TGCAGTGCTAGAGGCGAAAGGGACACTGGAGCTTTCTTT. This gives the protein CSARGERDTGAFF.

The V and J genes are TRBV4-2 and TRBJ2-1, with D tentatively TRBD1 or TRBD2 (5 bases each). Trimming removed 8 bases at V and 7 bases at J, with 18 bases between. This CDR3 spans 14 amino acids. Germline-derived CDR1 and CDR2 are LGHNA and YNFKEQ. CDR3 nucleotides: TGTGCCAGCGGTCAAGAAGAGGGGCGTAATGAGCAGTTCTTC. Translating gives CASGQEEGRNEQFF.

To note about this clonotype: One junction end disagrees with the germline gene, perhaps due to a read error. In DNA form, the CDR3 reads TGTGCCAGAAGTTACTCGTATCCGGGACGGGTTAATTCACCCCTCCACTTT. Amino acids: CARSYSYPGRVNSPLHF. The chain joins TRBV6-6 to TRBJ1-6, with D possibly TRBD1 on 5 matching bases. This CDR3 spans 17 amino acids. Per the germline V gene, CDR1 is MNHNY and CDR2 is SVGAGI (reference sequence).